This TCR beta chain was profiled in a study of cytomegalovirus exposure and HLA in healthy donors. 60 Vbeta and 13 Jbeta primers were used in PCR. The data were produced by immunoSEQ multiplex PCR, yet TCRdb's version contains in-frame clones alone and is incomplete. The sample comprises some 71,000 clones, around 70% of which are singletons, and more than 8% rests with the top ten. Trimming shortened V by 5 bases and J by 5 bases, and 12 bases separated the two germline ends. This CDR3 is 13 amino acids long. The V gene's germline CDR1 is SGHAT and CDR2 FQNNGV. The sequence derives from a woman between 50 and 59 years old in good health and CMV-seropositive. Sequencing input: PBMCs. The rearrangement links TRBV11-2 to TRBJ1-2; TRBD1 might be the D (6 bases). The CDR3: CASSLGHRYGYTF. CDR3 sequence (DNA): TGTGCCAGCAGCCTGGGACACCGTTATGGCTACACCTTC. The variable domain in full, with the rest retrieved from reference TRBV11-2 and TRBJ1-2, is EAGVAQSPRYKIIEKRQSVAFWCNPISGHATLYWYQQILGQGPKLLIQFQNNGVVDDSQLPKDRFSAERLKGVDSTLKIQPAKLEDSAVYLCASSLGHRYGYTFGSGTRLTVV.